The T cell receptor beta chain under discussion was sequenced for a study of tumor-infiltrating lymphocytes in localized non-small cell lung cancer (dated by TCRdb to about 2021). About the full investigation: Patients whose samples were collected after neoadjuvant chemotherapy, as well as both smokers and never-smokers and several histologies, were included in the cohort. Resected tumor tissue and uninvolved lung tissue described as non-adjacent to the tumor were contributed by each patient, with both tissues obtained from the same patient. The overall ICON cohort comprised around 150 surgical patients with localized non-small cell lung cancer whose tumors were resected. Alongside flow cytometry, multiplex immunofluorescence, RNA-seq, exome sequencing and proteomics, TCR sequencing was applied to the same patients as one of several integrated assays. A total of under 65 patients were part of the paired comparison of immunoSEQ T-cell fraction between tumor and uninvolved lung. The full study reports these points: Because different assays used different pieces of the same tissue, technical variation could not be distinguished from intratumor heterogeneity. In line with immunofluorescence CD3 counts, TCRbeta sequencing supported higher T cell infiltration in tumors compared with uninvolved lung tissue. Recurrence-free survival showed no association with tumor T-cell fraction measured by TCR sequencing (p = 0.61). The TCR-derived T-cell fraction showed no difference between the flow cytometry-defined immunotypes IM1 (good prognosis) and IM2 (poor prognosis). Because assay coverage varied across patients depending on available tissue quantity, TCR sequencing was performed for only a subset of the cohort.

With regard to this clone: The antigen this receptor binds is unknown. Within one base of it there is no much larger clone, and no base qualities were kept.

TCR sequencing with the immunoSEQ assay provided the T-cell fraction in tumor and uninvolved lung tissue. As for the original processing: To analyze survival, patients were divided into a high T-cell fraction group (upper tertile) and a low T-cell fraction group (lower two tertiles), and the two groups were compared using a log-rank test. A signed-rank test was used to test paired tumor versus uninvolved lung differences in T-cell fraction. Imported from immuneACCESS, the table was reduced by TCRdb to in-frame sequences with V and J called. These copies leave out some clones; in studies compared against another copy, an unresolved V gene accounts for under half, and the cause of the remainder is not known. Clonal size and the V and J genes are those of that table, whereas D and trimming came from the DNA. The table for this sample lists some 30,000 clones; 80% to 90% of them were counted only once. Of the sample, approximately 2% falls within the top ten clones.

ICON enrollment began in the first half of 2016, and the last patient was enrolled in the second half of 2018. In a subcohort of around 77 patients, fresh tumor and matched uninvolved tissue were collected for in-depth immune analyses, with TCR sequencing among those analyses. DNA isolated from bulk tissue, without cell sorting, was used for TCR sequencing. The germline V and J ends show losses of 0 bases and 1 base respectively, and no gene match explains 5 bases of the junction. The cysteine opens and the phenylalanine closes a CDR3 of 16 amino acids. Kept here is only the CDR3 DNA, which spans 48 bases and is read in frame from base 1. The germline V gene encodes CDR1 MRHNA and CDR2 SNTAGT.

The receptor comes from a human donor with non-small cell lung cancer. Recombination connected TRBV6-4 to TRBJ1-1; the central 7 bases match TRBD1. The sample was lung tumor tissue. At the DNA level, the sequence is TGTGCCAGCAGTGACTCAGGGGCAGGGGGGAACACTGAAGCTTTCTTT. Translated, it gives CASSDSGAGGNTEAFF.